The T cell receptor (beta chain) under discussion was sequenced for a study of blood T cell repertoires in COVID-19. Across the study: Samples taken during acute and convalescent COVID-19 were collected in the United States, Italy and Spain.

Enrollees, about 18 to 89 years old, lived in about two dozen US areas. The study assigned cohorts using participant-reported clinical history. In the original processing: Reference gene primer amplification gave nucleated cell count estimates. Repertoires were generated with immunoSEQ multiplex PCR, while TCRdb's copy carries only in-frame clones and drops some. The DNA gave D and trimming, while V, J and clone size come from that table. Among a few hundred thousand clones listed, around 89% were seen once. The sample consisted of PBMCs or T cells enriched from blood (not recorded which). The origin of this receptor is a middle-aged woman with acute COVID-19.

The CDR3 sequence: CASSPGQGRSTDTQYF. The CDR3 nucleotides are TGTGCCAGCAGCCCCGGACAGGGAAGGTCTACAGATACGCAGTATTTT. The rearrangement joins TRBV11-2 to TRBJ2-3, with 8 positions matching TRBD1. In germline, CDR1 is SGHAT, CDR2 FQNNGV. V lost 5 bases and J lost 3; bases outside the gene matches: 10. The CDR3 runs 16 residues. Together with reference TRBV11-2 and TRBJ2-3, the CDR3 gives the full variable domain: EAGVAQSPRYKIIEKRQSVAFWCNPISGHATLYWYQQILGQGPKLLIQFQNNGVVDDSQLPKDRFSAERLKGVDSTLKIQPAKLEDSAVYLCASSPGQGRSTDTQYFGPGTRLTVL.